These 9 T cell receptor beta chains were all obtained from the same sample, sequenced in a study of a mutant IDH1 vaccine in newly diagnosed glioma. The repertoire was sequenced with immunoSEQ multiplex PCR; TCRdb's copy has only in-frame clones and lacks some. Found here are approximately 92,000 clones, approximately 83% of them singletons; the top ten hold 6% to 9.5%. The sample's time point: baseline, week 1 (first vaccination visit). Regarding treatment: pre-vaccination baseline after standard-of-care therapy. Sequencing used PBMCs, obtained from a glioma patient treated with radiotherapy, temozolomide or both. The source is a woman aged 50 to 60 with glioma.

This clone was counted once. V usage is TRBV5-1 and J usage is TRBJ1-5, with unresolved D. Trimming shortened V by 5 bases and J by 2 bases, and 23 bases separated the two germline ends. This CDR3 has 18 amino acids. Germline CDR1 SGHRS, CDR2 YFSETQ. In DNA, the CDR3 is TGCGCCAGCAGGTCCAACCGGAAAATAGAGAGCGGCAATCAGCCCCAGCATTTT. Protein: CASRSNRKIESGNQPQHF.

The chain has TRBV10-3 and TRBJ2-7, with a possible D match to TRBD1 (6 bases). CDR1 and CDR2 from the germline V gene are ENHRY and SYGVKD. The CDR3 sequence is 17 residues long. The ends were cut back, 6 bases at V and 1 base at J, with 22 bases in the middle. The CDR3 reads CAISDPTTGRHSYEQYF. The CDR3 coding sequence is TGTGCCATCAGCGATCCGACCACAGGGAGACATTCCTACGAGCAGTACTTC.

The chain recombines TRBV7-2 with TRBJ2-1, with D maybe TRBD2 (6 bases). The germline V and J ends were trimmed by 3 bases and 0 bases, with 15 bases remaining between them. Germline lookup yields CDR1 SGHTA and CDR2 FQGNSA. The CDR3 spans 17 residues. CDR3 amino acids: CASSFRRGTRSYNEQFF. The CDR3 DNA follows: TGTGCCAGCAGCTTCCGCCGGGGGACCCGCTCCTACAATGAGCAGTTCTTC.

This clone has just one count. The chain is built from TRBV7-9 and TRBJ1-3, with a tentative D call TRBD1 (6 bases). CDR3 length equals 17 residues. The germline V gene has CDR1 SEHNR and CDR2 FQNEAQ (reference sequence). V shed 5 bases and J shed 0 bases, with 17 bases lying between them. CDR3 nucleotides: TGTGCCAGCAGCCCCCTCGTGGGGGCTAACTCTGGAAACACCATATATTTT. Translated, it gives CASSPLVGANSGNTIYF.

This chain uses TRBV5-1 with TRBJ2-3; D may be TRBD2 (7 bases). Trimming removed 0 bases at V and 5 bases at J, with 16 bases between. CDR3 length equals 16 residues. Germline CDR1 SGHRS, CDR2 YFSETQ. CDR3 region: CASSLVGARGRDTQYF. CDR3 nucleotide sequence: TGCGCCAGCAGCTTGGTGGGGGCGCGGGGGAGAGATACGCAGTATTTT.

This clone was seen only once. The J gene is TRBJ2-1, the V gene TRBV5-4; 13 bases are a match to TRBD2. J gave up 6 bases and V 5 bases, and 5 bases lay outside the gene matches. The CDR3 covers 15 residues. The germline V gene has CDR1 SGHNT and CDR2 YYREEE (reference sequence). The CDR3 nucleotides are TGTGCCAGCAGTGGTAGACTAGCGGGGGGCAATGAGCAGTTCTTC. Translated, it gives CASSGRLAGGNEQFF.

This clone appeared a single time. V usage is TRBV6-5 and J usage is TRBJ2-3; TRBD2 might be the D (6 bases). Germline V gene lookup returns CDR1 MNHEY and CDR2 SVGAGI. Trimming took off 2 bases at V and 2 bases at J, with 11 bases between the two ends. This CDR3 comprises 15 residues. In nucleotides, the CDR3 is TGTGCCAGCAGTTACGGAGGGCACTCCACAGATACGCAGTATTTT. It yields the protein CASSYGGHSTDTQYF.

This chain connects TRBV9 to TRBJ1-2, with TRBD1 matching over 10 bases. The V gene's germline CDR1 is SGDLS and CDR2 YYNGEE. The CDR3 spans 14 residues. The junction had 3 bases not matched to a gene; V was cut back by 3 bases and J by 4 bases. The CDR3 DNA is TGTGCCAGCAGCGAGACAGGGGGCTCCTATGGCTACACCTTC. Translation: CASSETGGSYGYTF.

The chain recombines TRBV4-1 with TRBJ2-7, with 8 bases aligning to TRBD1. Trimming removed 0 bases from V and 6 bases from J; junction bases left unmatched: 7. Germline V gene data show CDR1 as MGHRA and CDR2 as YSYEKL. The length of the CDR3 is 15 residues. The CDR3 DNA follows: TGCGCCAGCAGCCAAGATTCCCAGGGGGCGGGCGAGCAGTACTTC. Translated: CASSQDSQGAGEQYF.